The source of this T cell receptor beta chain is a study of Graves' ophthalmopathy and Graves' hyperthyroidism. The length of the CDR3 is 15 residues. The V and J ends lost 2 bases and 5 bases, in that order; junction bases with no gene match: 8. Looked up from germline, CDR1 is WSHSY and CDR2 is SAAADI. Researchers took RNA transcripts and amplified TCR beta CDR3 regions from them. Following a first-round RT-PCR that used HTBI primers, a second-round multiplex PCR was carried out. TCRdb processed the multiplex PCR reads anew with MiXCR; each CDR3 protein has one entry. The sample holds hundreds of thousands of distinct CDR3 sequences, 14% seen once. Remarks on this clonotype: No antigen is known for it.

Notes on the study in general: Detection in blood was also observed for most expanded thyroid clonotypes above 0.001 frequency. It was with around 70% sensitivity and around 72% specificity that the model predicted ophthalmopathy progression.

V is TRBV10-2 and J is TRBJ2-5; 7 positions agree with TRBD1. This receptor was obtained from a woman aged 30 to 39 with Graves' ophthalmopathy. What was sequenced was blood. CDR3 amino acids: CASSERRQGLETQYF. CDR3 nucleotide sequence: TGCGCCAGCAGTGAGAGGCGACAGGGATTGGAGACCCAGTACTTC.